The 27 T cell receptor beta chains in this list originate from one sample, sequenced in a study of OX40 agonist ivuxolimab in advanced cancers. TCRdb keeps only in-frame clones here, not all; method: immunoSEQ multiplex PCR. The sample lists tens of thousands of clones; approximately 90% were seen once. Sequences were derived from CD4+ or CD8+ T cells sorted from blood, sampled in a trial of the OX40 agonist ivuxolimab. Source of these receptors: an adult with an advanced solid tumor such as melanoma, head and neck, liver or kidney cancer.

V usage is TRBV2 and J usage is TRBJ1-5; D remains unclear. There are 14 residues in the CDR3. V lost 3 bases, J lost 1 base, and 7 bases lay in between. Germline CDR1 reads SNHLY; CDR2 reads FYNNEI. The CDR3 spells CASSEGKSNQPQHF. Written as DNA, the CDR3 is TGTGCCAGCAGTGAGGGGAAGAGCAATCAGCCCCAGCATTTT. Complete variable domain (other parts from reference TRBV2 and TRBJ1-5): EPEVTQTPSHQVTQMGQEVILRCVPISNHLYFYWYRQILGQKVEFLVSFYNNEISEKSEIFDDQFSVERPDGSNFTLKIRSTKLEDSAMYFCASSEGKSNQPQHFGDGTRLSIL.

The chain couples TRBV27 to TRBJ2-7; 9 bases map to TRBD2. There are 14 residues in the CDR3. The junction had 8 bases not matched to a gene; V was cut back by 4 bases and J by 7 bases. Germline CDR1 and CDR2: MNHEY and SMNVEV (reference sequence). For the CDR3, the DNA is TGTGCCAGCAGTTCCATAGCGGGAGCTAGGGAGCAGTACTTC. It codes for CASSSIAGAREQYF.

The chain links TRBV7-3 to TRBJ2-3, with a tentative D call TRBD2 (6 bases). The CDR3 has 12 residues. V gave up 5 bases and J gave up 9 bases, with 12 bases separating them. Germline V gives CDR1 SGHTA, CDR2 FQGTGA. This CDR3 is CASSPGGGTQYF. DNA of the CDR3: TGTGCCAGCAGCCCCGGGGGTGGAACGCAGTATTTT. The full variable domain, completed using reference TRBV7-3 and TRBJ2-3, is GAGVSQTPSNKVTEKGKYVELRCDPISGHTALYWYRQSLGQGPEFLIYFQGTGAADDSGLPNDRFFAVRPEGSVSTLKIQRTERGDSAVYLCASSPGGGTQYFGPGTRLTVL.

The chain recombines TRBV9 with TRBJ2-6, with TRBD2 identical over 12 bases. The CDR3 spans 21 residues. The germline gives CDR1 SGDLS, CDR2 YYNGEE. The trim removed 4 bases at V and 6 bases at J, leaving 20 bases unmatched. CDR3 in amino acids: CASSSLEGLAGYSSSANVLTF. In DNA, the CDR3 is TGTGCCAGCAGCTCCCTTGAAGGACTAGCGGGGTACTCCTCTTCGGCCAACGTCCTGACTTTC.

The chain recombines TRBV9 with TRBJ1-2, with 8 positions matching TRBD1. Germline lookup yields CDR1 SGDLS and CDR2 YYNGEE. This CDR3 is built from 21 residues. The V segment lost 4 bases and the J segment 3 bases; nucleotides outside the gene matches: 26. The CDR3 spells CASSSLNDRGPGTPTYYGYTF. CDR3 coding DNA: TGTGCCAGCAGCTCCTTAAATGACAGGGGTCCCGGGACCCCAACCTACTATGGCTACACCTTC. Looking up the rest from reference TRBV9 and TRBJ1-2 gives the full variable domain: DSGVTQTPKHLITATGQRVTLRCSPRSGDLSVYWYQQSLDQGLQFLIQYYNGEERAKGNILERFSAQQFPDLHSELNLSSLELGDSALYFCASSSLNDRGPGTPTYYGYTFGSGTRLTVV.

This sequence joins TRBV5-4 and TRBJ1-2; D not certain. Trimming shortened V by 0 bases and J by 2 bases, and 8 bases separated the two germline ends. The germline CDR1 and CDR2 sequences are SGHNT and YYREEE (reference sequence). CDR3 length equals 14 residues. The CDR3 DNA is TGTGCCAGCAGCTTGGAGGGCAGAAACTATGGCTACACCTTC. Its translation: CASSLEGRNYGYTF.

V usage is TRBV7-9 and J usage is TRBJ1-3; TRBD1 is a possible D gene (5 bases). V was cut by 6 bases and J by 2 bases, with 11 bases left in between. The CDR3 is 14 amino acids. Germline V CDR1 and CDR2: SEHNR, FQNEAQ (reference sequence). This CDR3 is CASRSTDTGNTIYF. The CDR3 DNA is TGTGCCAGCAGATCGACAGATACTGGAAACACCATATATTTT. Full variable domain (rest looked up from reference TRBV7-9 and TRBJ1-3): DTGVSQNPRHKITKRGQNVTFRCDPISEHNRLYWYRQTLGQGPEFLTYFQNEAQLEKSRLLSDRFSAERPKGSFSTLEIQRTEQGDSAMYLCASRSTDTGNTIYFGEGSWLTVV.

CDR3 region: CASSLPSVPRTGPTSYEQYF. Here the CDR3 DNA reads TGTGCCAGCAGTTTACCCTCAGTTCCGAGAACAGGGCCTACGAGTTACGAGCAGTACTTC. The rearrangement links TRBV28 to TRBJ2-7; a weak D match, TRBD1 (6 bases). Germline loops: CDR1 MDHEN, CDR2 SYDVKM. The V end was cut by 2 bases, the J end by 4 bases, with 30 bases between. The CDR3 is 20 residues long.

The gene calls are TRBV9 and TRBJ1-2; D call uncertain. The CDR3 runs 15 residues. CDR1 is SGDLS and CDR2 is YYNGEE in the germline V gene. The V end was cut by 0 bases, the J end by 3 bases, with 12 bases between. CDR3 nucleotides: TGTGCCAGCAGCGTAGGGACCCCTTACGACTATGGCTACACCTTC. Its translation is CASSVGTPYDYGYTF.

The rearrangement links TRBV4-2 to TRBJ2-1; the D gene is possibly TRBD1 (5 bases). CDR3 length equals 15 residues. The germline V gene has CDR1 LGHNA and CDR2 YNFKEQ. Trimming pared 2 bases from V and 4 bases from J, leaving 12 bases between. This chain's CDR3 is CASSQTQVGYNEQFF. Written as DNA, the CDR3 is TGTGCCAGCAGCCAAACACAGGTGGGGTACAATGAGCAGTTCTTC.

This chain links TRBV9 with TRBJ2-1; D not resolved. The CDR3 has 15 amino acids. Deletions cut 4 bases from V and 1 base from J, with 12 bases between. From germline, CDR1 is SGDLS and CDR2 YYNGEE. CDR3 residues: CASSPRTESYNEQFF. CDR3 DNA: TGTGCCAGCAGCCCTAGAACGGAATCCTACAATGAGCAGTTCTTC. Supplemented by reference TRBV9 and TRBJ2-1, the full variable domain reads DSGVTQTPKHLITATGQRVTLRCSPRSGDLSVYWYQQSLDQGLQFLIQYYNGEERAKGNILERFSAQQFPDLHSELNLSSLELGDSALYFCASSPRTESYNEQFFGPGTRLTVL.

The chain uses TRBV28 and TRBJ1-2, with a possible D match to TRBD1 (5 bases). The CDR3 covers 15 residues. With 4 bases removed from V and 5 bases from J, the gap between germline ends came to 17 bases. Per germline, CDR1 MDHEN and CDR2 SYDVKM. Here the CDR3 reads CASSSTREGSYGYTF. The CDR3 DNA is TGTGCCAGCAGTTCAACCCGGGAGGGGTCTTATGGCTACACCTTC.

The CDR3 loop is CSVGGLPVSGSSIDTQYF. Written as DNA, the CDR3 is TGCAGCGTTGGGGGACTTCCTGTATCGGGGAGTAGTATAGATACGCAGTATTTT. J is TRBJ2-3 and V is TRBV29-1; D perhaps matches TRBD2 (6 bases). The CDR3 spans 18 residues. Germline V gene sequence: CDR1 SQVTM, CDR2 ANQGSEA. Trimming pared 4 bases from V and 5 bases from J, leaving 28 bases between.

This clone was counted a few times. The chain employs TRBV2 and TRBJ2-6, with 10 bases identical to TRBD1. The germline V gene encodes CDR1 SNHLY and CDR2 FYNNEI. This CDR3 spans 20 amino acids. Trimming removed 3 bases from V and 0 bases from J; junction bases left unmatched: 11. The CDR3 sequence is CASSDFPGTGVLSGANVLTF. The CDR3 bases are TGTGCCAGCAGTGATTTCCCCGGGACAGGGGTCCTCTCTGGGGCCAACGTCCTGACTTTC.

The rearrangement uses TRBV7-6 and TRBJ1-1, with D uncertain. The germline V and J ends were trimmed by 5 bases and 2 bases, with 12 bases remaining between them. CDR3 length: 14 amino acids. Germline CDR1 SGHVS, CDR2 FNYEAQ. CDR3 bases: TGTGCCAGCAGCCCGACGGGCCCCAACACTGAAGCTTTCTTT. It encodes CASSPTGPNTEAFF.

The genes are TRBV27 and TRBJ2-7, with D possibly TRBD1 on 5 matching bases. Trimming took 2 bases from V and 2 from J, leaving 13 bases between them. Germline loops: CDR1 MNHEY, CDR2 SMNVEV (reference sequence). The CDR3 extends over 15 amino acids. This chain's CDR3 is CASSLGAGIPYEQYF. The CDR3 region has the DNA TGTGCCAGCAGTTTAGGGGCAGGAATACCCTACGAGCAGTACTTC.

The gene calls are TRBV11-2 and TRBJ2-7; possibly TRBD2 for D (5 bases). Germline V gene data show CDR1 as SGHAT and CDR2 as FQNNGV. V dropped 3 bases and J dropped 0 bases, with 15 bases sitting between them. This CDR3 has 16 residues. The CDR3 DNA sequence: TGTGCCAGCAGCTTGGGTTGGACTGTGAGCTCCTACGAGCAGTACTTC. It yields the protein CASSLGWTVSSYEQYF.

The chain links TRBV7-9 to TRBJ2-1; 7 bases line up with TRBD2. J lost 9 bases, V lost 2 bases, and 10 bases had no gene match. The length of the CDR3 is 15 residues. From germline, CDR1 is SEHNR and CDR2 FQNEAQ (reference sequence). CDR3 sequence reads: CASSLLAGEVGEQFF. In DNA, the CDR3 is TGTGCCAGCAGCTTACTGGCGGGAGAGGTTGGTGAGCAGTTCTTC.

The V and J genes are TRBV11-2 and TRBJ2-1; D is perhaps TRBD2 (6 bases). Germline lookup yields CDR1 SGHAT and CDR2 FQNNGV. Trimming took off 1 base at V and 2 bases at J, with 12 bases between the two ends. CDR3 length: 16 amino acids. CDR3 sequence (DNA): TGTGCCAGCAGCTTAGGGCGGGATCTGACCTACAATGAGCAGTTCTTC. Translating gives CASSLGRDLTYNEQFF. The full variable domain, its missing parts supplied by reference TRBV11-2 and TRBJ2-1, is EAGVAQSPRYKIIEKRQSVAFWCNPISGHATLYWYQQILGQGPKLLIQFQNNGVVDDSQLPKDRFSAERLKGVDSTLKIQPAKLEDSAVYLCASSLGRDLTYNEQFFGPGTRLTVL.

This chain uses TRBV4-2 with TRBJ2-5, with 8 bases identical to TRBD2. CDR1 and CDR2 (germline): LGHNA, YNFKEQ. This CDR3 comprises 15 residues. Trimming at V came to 0 bases and at J to 5 bases, leaving 5 bases not matched to a gene. The CDR3 region has the DNA TGTGCCAGCAGCCAAGATCCGGGACTAGGGGAGACCCAGTACTTC. Protein product: CASSQDPGLGETQYF.

This chain links TRBV6-6 with TRBJ2-7; D is unresolved. The germline V gene has CDR1 MNHNY and CDR2 SVGAGI (reference sequence). CDR3 size: 15 residues. V gave up 0 bases and J gave up 1 base, with 10 bases separating them. CDR3 in amino acids: CASSYSAASSYEQYF. As DNA, the CDR3 is TGTGCCAGCAGTTACTCGGCAGCCTCATCCTACGAGCAGTACTTC.

The chain recombines TRBV28 with TRBJ2-7; 7 bases agree with TRBD1. This CDR3 is built from 14 residues. J was trimmed by 0 bases and V by 2 bases; bases with no gene match: 1. Germline assignment: CDR1 MDHEN and CDR2 SYDVKM. Here the CDR3 reads CASSLDRASYEQYF. As DNA, the CDR3 is TGTGCCAGCAGTTTAGACAGGGCCTCCTACGAGCAGTACTTC. The full variable domain, in which reference TRBV28 and TRBJ2-7 provide the parts outside the CDR3, is DVKVTQSSRYLVKRTGEKVFLECVQDMDHENMFWYRQDPGLGLRLIYFSYDVKMKEKGDIPEGYSVSREKKERFSLILESASTNQTSMYLCASSLDRASYEQYFGPGTRLTVT.

The table lists this clone with a count of one. The chain employs TRBV9 and TRBJ2-7, with D maybe TRBD1 (6 bases). Per the germline V gene, CDR1 is SGDLS and CDR2 is YYNGEE. This CDR3 spans 15 amino acids. V was cut by 4 bases and J by 1 base, with 15 bases left in between. The CDR3 loop reads CASSPEQGPSYEQYF. The CDR3 DNA is TGTGCCAGCAGCCCGGAACAGGGTCCGTCCTACGAGCAGTACTTC.

The rearrangement links TRBV7-6 to TRBJ2-7; D uncertain. Germline-derived CDR1 and CDR2 are SGHVS and FNYEAQ. The CDR3 has 13 amino acids. Trimming left V 5 bases short and J 5 bases short, with 13 bases between. DNA of the CDR3: TGTGCCAGCAGCCCTGGTCGGGCGGACGAGCAGTACTTC. It yields the protein CASSPGRADEQYF.

The CDR3 coding sequence is TGCGCCAGCAGCCGGTCTTTAGGCAGCTACGAGCAGTACTTC. Protein sequence: CASSRSLGSYEQYF. The rearrangement joins TRBV4-1 to TRBJ2-7; D unresolved. There are 14 residues in the CDR3. The V gene lost 4 bases and the J gene lost 3 bases, with 13 bases spanning the gap. Germline V gene lookup returns CDR1 MGHRA and CDR2 YSYEKL.

This rearrangement joins TRBV9 to TRBJ2-1; no clear D gene. Germline V CDR1 and CDR2: SGDLS, YYNGEE. V shed 0 bases and J shed 4 bases, with 8 bases lying between them. The CDR3 extends over 14 amino acids. The CDR3 DNA is TGTGCCAGCAGCGTAGGGCCAGCGTACAATGAGCAGTTCTTC. Its translation: CASSVGPAYNEQFF.

DNA for the CDR3: TGTGCCAGCAGTTTTCTAGCGGGGGACCTCTACGAGCAGTACTTC. Its protein is CASSFLAGDLYEQYF. The genes are TRBV27 and TRBJ2-7, with TRBD2 matching 10 bases. The CDR3 length is 15 residues. Germline CDR1 reads MNHEY; CDR2 reads SMNVEV (reference sequence). V dropped 3 bases and J dropped 3; count of bases not matched to a gene: 5.